The 25 T cell receptor beta chains given below trace back to one sample, sequenced in a study of cytomegalovirus exposure and HLA in healthy donors. PCR involved 60 Vbeta and 13 Jbeta primers. Generated by immunoSEQ multiplex PCR, the TCRdb table keeps only in-frame clones and is missing some. The sample contains around 140,000 clones, 77% of which appear only once. The sequenced sample consisted of PBMCs. The origin of the receptors is a male donor in good health and CMV-seropositive.

J is TRBJ1-1 and V is TRBV5-6; possibly TRBD1 for D (5 bases). V lost 5 bases and J lost 3, with 11 bases in between. The CDR3 is made up of 13 amino acids. Germline CDR1 and CDR2: SGHDT and YYEEEE. Here the CDR3 reads CASSFRVDTEAFF. The CDR3 DNA reads TGTGCCAGCAGTTTCAGGGTAGACACTGAAGCTTTCTTT.

The chain links TRBV7-9 to TRBJ2-2; 8 bases align to TRBD1. J was trimmed by 5 bases and V by 3 bases; bases with no gene match: 8. Germline assignment: CDR1 SEHNR and CDR2 FQNEAQ (reference sequence). This CDR3 has 16 amino acids. CDR3 DNA: TGTGCCAGCAGCTTGCCCAACAGGGGGAAAACCGGGGAGCTGTTTTTT. This codes for CASSLPNRGKTGELFF.

The chain combines TRBV7-8 with TRBJ2-7; 8 nucleotides align to TRBD2. CDR3 length equals 18 residues. The V gene's germline CDR1 is SGHVS and CDR2 FQNEAQ. Trimming took 5 bases from V and 3 from J; bases not matched to a gene: 18. The CDR3 sequence: CASSPRRGGRGWFYEQYF. The DNA of the CDR3 is TGTGCCAGCAGCCCCCGACGGGGGGGACGAGGTTGGTTCTACGAGCAGTACTTC.

The chain combines TRBV6-5 with TRBJ2-1, with a weak D call TRBD2 (7 bases). Germline values: CDR1 MNHEY, CDR2 SVGAGI. CDR3 length: 15 amino acids. V was pared by 2 bases and J by 5 bases, with 13 bases between. As DNA, the CDR3 is TGTGCCAGCAGTTACCTATCGGGGGGCGACAATGAGCAGTTCTTC. Its translation: CASSYLSGGDNEQFF.

The genes are TRBV10-3 and TRBJ1-1, with a possible D match to TRBD1 (6 bases). Looked up from germline, CDR1 is ENHRY and CDR2 is SYGVKD. CDR3 length equals 12 residues. The V gene lost 7 bases and the J gene lost 5 bases, with 11 bases spanning the gap. The CDR3 nucleotides are TGTGCCATCAAGTCCACAGGGACTGAAGCTTTCTTT. Translation: CAIKSTGTEAFF.

Comments on this clone: An end of the junction differs from the germline gene, which may be a read error. The chain carries TRBV7-9 and TRBJ1-2, with D unresolved. This CDR3 is 13 amino acids long. CDR1 and CDR2 (germline): SEHNR, FQNEAQ (reference sequence). The CDR3 DNA follows: TGTTCCAGCAGCTTAGCGCGGAGCTATGGCTACACCTTC. This gives the protein CSSSLARSYGYTF.

The rearrangement joins TRBV19 to TRBJ1-5, with 8 bases identical to TRBD1. Germline V lookup: CDR1 LNHDA, CDR2 SQIVND (reference sequence). V gave up 8 bases and J gave up 0 bases; unmatched junction bases: 3. This CDR3 has 14 amino acids. The DNA of the CDR3 is TGTGCCAGTCTCGACAGGGGTAGCAATCAGCCCCAGCATTTT. The encoded protein is CASLDRGSNQPQHF.

The chain combines TRBV7-6 with TRBJ2-6; 9 nucleotides agree with TRBD1. This CDR3 spans 15 amino acids. Unmatched junction bases numbered 2, after V lost 5 bases and J lost 3 bases. The germline V gene encodes CDR1 SGHVS and CDR2 FNYEAQ. The CDR3 sequence is CASSNRGLGANVLTF. CDR3 DNA: TGTGCCAGCAGCAACAGGGGGCTTGGGGCCAACGTCCTGACTTTC. The full variable domain, completed using reference TRBV7-6 and TRBJ2-6, is GAGVSQSPRYKVTKRGQDVALRCDPISGHVSLYWYRQALGQGPEFLTYFNYEAQQDKSGLPNDRFSAERPEGSISTLTIQRTEQRDSAMYRCASSNRGLGANVLTFGAGSRLTVL.

V is TRBV5-8 and J is TRBJ2-2; TRBD1 is a possible D gene (5 bases). The CDR3 is 13 residues long. V dropped 8 bases and J dropped 1 base, with 9 bases sitting between them. Germline CDR1 reads SGHTS; CDR2 reads YDEGEE. The CDR3 sequence: CASFDRNTGELFF. The CDR3 nucleotides read TGTGCCAGTTTCGACAGGAACACCGGGGAGCTGTTTTTT.

The chain is built from TRBV11-2 and TRBJ2-3; weak D call: TRBD2 (6 bases). Per germline, CDR1 SGHAT and CDR2 FQNNGV. The CDR3 is 16 residues long. Trimming shortened V by 1 base and J by 1 base, and 12 bases separated the two germline ends. The CDR3 bases are TGTGCCAGCAGCTTAGGCGCGGCTAGCGGCACAGATACGCAGTATTTT. Amino acids: CASSLGAASGTDTQYF.

The V gene is TRBV5-5, the J gene TRBJ2-7, with D tentatively TRBD1 (6 bases). Germline CDR1 and CDR2: SGHKS and YYEKEE (reference sequence). CDR3 size: 13 residues. The ends were cut back, 4 bases at V and 3 bases at J, with 11 bases in the middle. CDR3 region: CASSMDSIYEQYF. In DNA, the CDR3 is TGTGCCAGCAGCATGGACAGTATCTACGAGCAGTACTTC.

This chain connects TRBV28 to TRBJ1-2; D possibly corresponds to TRBD1 (6 bases). This CDR3 comprises 18 residues. Germline values: CDR1 MDHEN, CDR2 SYDVKM. V was clipped by 3 bases and J by 5 bases, with 25 bases between them. The CDR3 here is CASSFQAADRLRGYGYTF. The CDR3 nucleotides read TGTGCCAGCAGTTTTCAAGCCGCGGACCGGTTGAGGGGGTATGGCTACACCTTC.

This clone appeared a single time. This chain links TRBV19 with TRBJ1-6; TRBD1 might be the D (6 bases). With 6 bases removed from V and 16 bases from J, the gap between germline ends came to 16 bases. Germline lookup yields CDR1 LNHDA and CDR2 SQIVND (reference sequence). The length of the CDR3 is 12 residues. The CDR3 region has the DNA TGTGCCAGTAGGACACCGGGGACACTACTCCACTTT. This gives the protein CASRTPGTLLHF.

This chain joins TRBV27 and TRBJ1-5; D not resolved. The germline gives CDR1 MNHEY, CDR2 SMNVEV (reference sequence). With 5 bases removed from V and 4 bases from J, the gap between germline ends came to 6 bases. This CDR3 comprises 12 residues. The CDR3 region is CASSTYNQPQHF. The CDR3 DNA follows: TGTGCCAGCAGTACCTATAATCAGCCCCAGCATTTT.

This chain joins TRBV27 and TRBJ2-6, with 7 bases lining up with TRBD1. The CDR3 covers 17 residues. CDR1 and CDR2 from the germline V gene are MNHEY and SMNVEV (reference sequence). V shed 0 bases, J shed 9 bases, and the junction held 11 bases outside the gene matches. CDR3 nucleotide sequence: TGTGCCAGCAGTTTATCTTTCACCCCGGGACAGCTCAACGTCCTGACTTTC. It codes for CASSLSFTPGQLNVLTF.

The chain has TRBV10-3 and TRBJ2-1; TRBD1 matches 7 bases. Unmatched junction bases numbered 12, after V lost 6 bases and J lost 7 bases. Germline V gene sequence: CDR1 ENHRY, CDR2 SYGVKD. The length of the CDR3 is 15 residues. The DNA of the CDR3 is TGTGCCATCAGAAGACAGGGACAAAGCCAAAATGAGCAGTTCTTC. Translated: CAIRRQGQSQNEQFF.

V gene TRBV13 combines with J gene TRBJ2-5, with D possibly being TRBD1 (6 bases). The CDR3 is 16 residues long. The V and J ends lost 2 bases and 1 base respectively, with 14 bases between them. Germline values: CDR1 PRHDT, CDR2 FYEKMQ (reference sequence). The CDR3, as DNA: TGTGCCAGCAGCTTACGGGCAGGGGACCTCCAAGAGACCCAGTACTTC. This codes for CASSLRAGDLQETQYF.

The V gene is TRBV5-1, the J gene TRBJ2-5; TRBD2 agrees at 7 bases. CDR1 and CDR2 from the germline V gene are SGHRS and YFSETQ. V shed 4 bases and J 3 bases; nucleotides not matched to a gene: 0. CDR3 length equals 12 residues. The CDR3 loop reads CASSRGEETQYF. The CDR3 DNA reads as TGCGCCAGCAGCCGGGGGGAAGAGACCCAGTACTTC.

This clone appeared a few times. The chain couples TRBV19 to TRBJ1-1, with unresolved D. Germline V gives CDR1 LNHDA, CDR2 SQIVND (reference sequence). V gave up 3 bases and J gave up 4 bases, with 9 bases separating them. CDR3 size: 13 residues. The CDR3 is CASSMGSGTEAFF. The CDR3 nucleotides are TGTGCCAGTAGTATGGGGAGCGGCACTGAAGCTTTCTTT.

J is TRBJ1-1 and V is TRBV18; TRBD1 might be the D (5 bases). Looked up from germline, CDR1 is KGHSH and CDR2 is LQKENI. The CDR3 extends over 18 amino acids. V was cut by 1 base and J by 1 base, with 19 bases left in between. The CDR3 DNA reads as TGTGCCAGCTCACCACGGGTAAAATTAAGGGGTTCGAACACTGAAGCTTTCTTT. Residues: CASSPRVKLRGSNTEAFF. Based on the CDR3 plus reference TRBV18 and TRBJ1-1, the full variable domain is NAGVMQNPRHLVRRRGQEARLRCSPMKGHSHVYWYRQLPEEGLKFMVYLQKENIIDESGMPKERFSAEFPKEGPSILRIQQVVRGDSAAYFCASSPRVKLRGSNTEAFFGQGTRLTVV.

The chain joins TRBV19 to TRBJ1-5; 7 bases align to TRBD1. CDR1 and CDR2 from the germline V gene are LNHDA and SQIVND (reference sequence). Germline trimming cut 2 bases from V and 0 bases from J; bases unmatched to any gene: 4. The CDR3 covers 16 residues. CDR3 nucleotide sequence: TGTGCCAGTAGTATAACGGCAGGGGGTAGCAATCAGCCCCAGCATTTT. Encoded protein: CASSITAGGSNQPQHF.

This clone was observed a handful of times. This rearrangement joins TRBV5-1 to TRBJ2-3, with 8 nucleotides matching TRBD2. The CDR3 covers 14 residues. The junction had 2 bases not matched to a gene; V was cut back by 2 bases and J by 3 bases. Germline assignment: CDR1 SGHRS and CDR2 YFSETQ. CDR3 sequence (DNA): TGCGCCAGCAGCTTCACTAGCGGAACAGATACGCAGTATTTT. This gives the protein CASSFTSGTDTQYF.

This rearrangement joins TRBV11-3 to TRBJ2-1, with a weak D call TRBD1 (5 bases). The V gene's germline CDR1 is SGHNT and CDR2 YENEEA. Trimming removed 5 bases from V and 2 bases from J, with 7 bases in between. This CDR3 is 13 amino acids long. CDR3 protein: CASSDSTYNEQFF. The CDR3 DNA reads TGTGCCAGCAGCGACAGTACCTACAATGAGCAGTTCTTC.

The chain links TRBV9 to TRBJ2-3; 9 bases are a match to TRBD2. Germline V gives CDR1 SGDLS, CDR2 YYNGEE. The CDR3 is 15 amino acids. Losses at the gene ends were 0 bases for V and 4 bases for J; bases not matched to a gene: 3. CDR3 DNA sequence: TGTGCCAGCAGCGTAGAGGGCGGGAGGGCAGATACGCAGTATTTT. Its protein product is CASSVEGGRADTQYF.

This chain joins TRBV2 and TRBJ2-5; 8 nucleotides agree with TRBD2. The CDR3 is 14 amino acids. Germline V gene data show CDR1 as SNHLY and CDR2 as FYNNEI. V was pared by 8 bases and J by 5 bases, with 10 bases of the junction left unmatched. The CDR3 protein is CASVSGGGGETQYF. The CDR3 nucleotides read TGTGCCAGCGTTTCCGGGGGCGGGGGGGAGACCCAGTACTTC.